This T cell receptor (beta chain) was captured by sequencing in a study of cytomegalovirus exposure and HLA in healthy donors. This CDR3 contains 14 residues. V shed 3 bases and J shed 1 base, with 10 bases lying between them. Germline CDR1 reads SGHRS; CDR2 reads YFSETQ. Researchers ran the PCR with 60 Vbeta and 13 Jbeta primers. TCRdb's table, derived via immunoSEQ multiplex PCR, lists solely in-frame clones and lacks some. The repertoire table contains 55,000 to 75,000 clones. The sequenced sample was PBMCs. The TCR sequence derives from a male donor in good health and CMV-seronegative. This chain links TRBV5-1 with TRBJ1-1; TRBD1 might be the D (6 bases). The CDR3 bases are TGCGCCAGCAGCTCCTTAGGGGGGAACACTGAAGCTTTCTTT. It is translated as CASSSLGGNTEAFF.